This record concerns one T cell receptor beta chain sequence. Germline CDR1 reads LGHDT; CDR2 reads YNNKEL (reference sequence). This CDR3 comprises 15 residues. V lost 1 base, J lost 1 base, and 10 bases lay in between. Authors' processing steps: Amplified reference gene primers provided the basis for estimating nucleated cell counts. TCRdb's copy holds only in-frame clones and misses some; the assay was immunoSEQ multiplex PCR. That table supplies the V and J calls and clone size; D and trimming were determined from the DNA. Of 110,000 to 150,000 clones listed, over 75% are singletons. This specimen comes from a study of blood T cell repertoires in COVID-19. As for the study in general: Donors in the United States, Italy and Spain gave samples during acute or convalescent COVID-19. Sources were T cells, B-cell-depleted T cells, or PBMCs; the material itself was cDNA or gDNA.

This TCR came from a human donor in a cohort sampled during active COVID-19. The sequenced sample was peripheral blood. V usage is TRBV3-1 (or the pseudogene TRBV3-2) and J usage is TRBJ1-1; unclear D gene. DNA for the CDR3: TGTGCCAGCAGCCAAGCTACCCGGGGGAACACTGAAGCTTTCTTT. Encoded protein: CASSQATRGNTEAFF.